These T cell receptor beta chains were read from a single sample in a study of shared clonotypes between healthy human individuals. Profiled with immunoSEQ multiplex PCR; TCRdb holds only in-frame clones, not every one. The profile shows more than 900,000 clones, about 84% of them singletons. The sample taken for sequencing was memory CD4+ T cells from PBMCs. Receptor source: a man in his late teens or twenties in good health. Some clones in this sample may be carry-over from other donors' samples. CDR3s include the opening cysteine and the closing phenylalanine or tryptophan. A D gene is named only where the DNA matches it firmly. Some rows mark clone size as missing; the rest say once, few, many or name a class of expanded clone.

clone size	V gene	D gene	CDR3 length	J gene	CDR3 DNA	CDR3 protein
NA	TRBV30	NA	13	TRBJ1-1	TGTGCCTGGAGTGGGCGGAGGAACACTGAAGCTTTCTTT	CAWSGRRNTEAFF
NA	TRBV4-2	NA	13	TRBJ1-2	TGTGCCAGCAAGGACAGTTCCACAAATGGCTACACCTTC	CASKDSSTNGYTF
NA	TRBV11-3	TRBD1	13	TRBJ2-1	TGTGCCAGCAGCCCAGGGGACAGGGATGAGCAGTTCTTC	CASSPGDRDEQFF
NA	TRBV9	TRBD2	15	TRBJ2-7	TGTGCCAGCAGCCCTCGGACTAGCGGGGGCTACGAGCAGTACTTC	CASSPRTSGGYEQYF
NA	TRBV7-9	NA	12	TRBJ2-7	TGTGCCAGCAGCTTATCCGGTTACGAGCAGTACTTC	CASSLSGYEQYF
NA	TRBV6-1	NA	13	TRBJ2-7	TGTGCCAGCAGCGAAAGTCGGGGCTACGAGCAGTACTTC	CASSESRGYEQYF
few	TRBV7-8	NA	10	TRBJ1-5	TGTGCCGGACCCAATCAGCCCCAGCATTTT	CAGPNQPQHF
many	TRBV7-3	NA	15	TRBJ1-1	TGTGCCAGCAGCAAATCCACCGTTATCCCCACTGAAGCTTTCTTT	CASSKSTVIPTEAFF
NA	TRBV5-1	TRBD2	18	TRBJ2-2	TGCGCCAGCAGCTTGGAAATTAGCGGGAGCGCGAACACCGGGGAGCTGTTTTTT	CASSLEISGSANTGELFF
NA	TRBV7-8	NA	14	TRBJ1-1	TGTGCCAGCAGCTTACGGTCGCCGGACACTGAAGCTTTCTTT	CASSLRSPDTEAFF
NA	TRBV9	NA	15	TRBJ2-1	TGTGCCAGCAGCGTAGAGGGGGAGGTGGCTGCTGAGCAGTTCTTC	CASSVEGEVAAEQFF
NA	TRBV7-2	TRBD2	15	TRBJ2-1	TGTGCCAGCAGCCAAAGCGGGAGCTCCTACAATGAGCAGTTCTTC	CASSQSGSSYNEQFF
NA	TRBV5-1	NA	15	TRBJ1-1	TGCGCCAGCAGCTTGGACGGCCCAACGAACACTGAAGCTTTCTTT	CASSLDGPTNTEAFF
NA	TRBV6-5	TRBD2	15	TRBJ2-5	TGTGCCAGCAGTAGTGCTAGCGGCTCCCAAGAGACCCAGTACTTC	CASSSASGSQETQYF
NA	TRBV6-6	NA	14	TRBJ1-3	TGTGCCAGCAGTGGACCCGCAGGGGGAAACACCATATATTTT	CASSGPAGGNTIYF
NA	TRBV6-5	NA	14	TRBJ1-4	TGTGCCAGCAGTTACTCGATGGAGGGGAAAAAACTGTTTTTT	CASSYSMEGKKLFF
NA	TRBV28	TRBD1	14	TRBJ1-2	TGTGCCAGCAGCCTCGGGACAGGGACTTATGGCTACACCTTC	CASSLGTGTYGYTF
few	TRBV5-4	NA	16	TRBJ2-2	TGTGCCAGCAGCTTGGATGAGGGAAGGGGAACCGGGGAGCTGTTTTTT	CASSLDEGRGTGELFF
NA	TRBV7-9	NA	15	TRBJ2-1	TGTGCCAGCAGCTTAGAGGGGTTTTCCTACAATGAGCAGTTCTTC	CASSLEGFSYNEQFF
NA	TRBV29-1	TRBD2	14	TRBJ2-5	TGCAGCGTTGTTAGCGGGAGGGACCAAGAGACCCAGTACTTC	CSVVSGRDQETQYF